The 24 T cell receptor beta chains below come from one sample, sequenced in a study of blood T cell repertoires in COVID-19. Data came from immunoSEQ multiplex PCR; TCRdb stores just in-frame clones and leaves some out. This sample has more than 85,000 clones; about 85% occur once, and the top ten carry around 38%. The sequenced material came from peripheral blood. These receptors all stem from a man older than 75 with acute or convalescent COVID-19.

The genes are TRBV15 and TRBJ2-2; 7 bases map to TRBD2. The ends lost 1 base at V and 5 bases at J; junction bases unmatched: 7. Germline-derived CDR1 and CDR2 are LNHNV and YYDKDF (reference sequence). CDR3 length equals 16 residues. The CDR3 reads CATSRGGAGVTGELFF. DNA for the CDR3: TGTGCCACCAGCAGAGGAGGGGCGGGAGTGACCGGGGAGCTGTTTTTT.

The rearrangement links TRBV4-1 to TRBJ2-3; perhaps TRBD1 as D (6 bases). The CDR3 is 14 amino acids. Trimming left V 4 bases short and J 4 bases short, with 12 bases between. Germline V gene lookup returns CDR1 MGHRA and CDR2 YSYEKL. The CDR3, as DNA: TGCGCCAGCAGCCTCGCCGAGGGGGCAGATACGCAGTATTTT. This encodes CASSLAEGADTQYF.

A note on this clone: The sample has other DNA sequences that encode this CDR3 too. V is TRBV6-5 and J is TRBJ1-1; 8 bases align to TRBD1. Trimming at V came to 2 bases and at J to 4 bases, leaving 3 bases not matched to a gene. Germline-derived CDR1 and CDR2 are MNHEY and SVGAGI. The CDR3 sequence is 14 residues long. The CDR3 DNA reads as TGTGCCAGCAGTTACGACAGGGGAGGCACTGAAGCTTTCTTT. Its protein is CASSYDRGGTEAFF.

The chain is built from TRBV5-1 and TRBJ1-1; D uncertain. Germline lookup yields CDR1 SGHRS and CDR2 YFSETQ. Trimming removed 0 bases at V and 2 bases at J, with 8 bases between. The CDR3 has 14 residues. The CDR3 bases are TGCGCCAGCAGCTTGGTGGCAGGTAACACTGAAGCTTTCTTT. This translates into CASSLVAGNTEAFF. Drawing the rest from reference TRBV5-1 and TRBJ1-1, the complete variable domain is KAGVTQTPRYLIKTRGQQVTLSCSPISGHRSVSWYQQTPGQGLQFLFEYFSETQRNKGNFPGRFSGRQFSNSRSEMNVSTLELGDSALYLCASSLVAGNTEAFFGQGTRLTVV.

This chain links TRBV28 with TRBJ2-7; 7 nucleotides agree with TRBD2. Germline V gene data show CDR1 as MDHEN and CDR2 as SYDVKM. The CDR3 spans 13 residues. J gave up 5 bases and V 3 bases, and 4 bases lay outside the gene matches. CDR3 sequence: CASSFGGFDEQYF. The CDR3 DNA reads TGTGCCAGCAGTTTCGGGGGGTTCGACGAGCAGTACTTC. Together with reference TRBV28 and TRBJ2-7, the CDR3 gives the full variable domain: DVKVTQSSRYLVKRTGEKVFLECVQDMDHENMFWYRQDPGLGLRLIYFSYDVKMKEKGDIPEGYSVSREKKERFSLILESASTNQTSMYLCASSFGGFDEQYFGPGTRLTVT.

This chain connects TRBV19 to TRBJ2-7, with 11 bases that match TRBD2. Germline CDR1 reads LNHDA; CDR2 reads SQIVND (reference sequence). This CDR3 has 14 amino acids. After removal of 3 bases from V and 6 bases from J, the junction contained 4 bases not matched to a gene. The CDR3 DNA reads TGTGCCAGTAGTATGGTAGCGGGAGGGATCGAGCAGTACTTC. Amino acid sequence: CASSMVAGGIEQYF.

The chain links TRBV5-1 to TRBJ2-5; TRBD2 agrees at 9 bases. The CDR3 totals 15 residues. Germline V gene lookup returns CDR1 SGHRS and CDR2 YFSETQ. The trim removed 9 bases at V and 0 bases at J, leaving 9 bases unmatched. As DNA, the CDR3 is TGCGCCACCTCCGGGACTAGCACGTACCAAGAGACCCAGTACTTC. Its protein is CATSGTSTYQETQYF.

This chain uses TRBV12-5 with TRBJ1-3; TRBD1 agrees at 7 bases. Germline loops: CDR1 LGHNT, CDR2 FRNRAP. The CDR3 has 14 residues. J lost 7 bases, V lost 4 bases, and 7 bases had no gene match. The CDR3 DNA reads as TGTGCTAGTGGTTCTGGGACAGTAAGGAACACCATATATTTT. Translated, it gives CASGSGTVRNTIYF.

The V and J genes are TRBV5-6 and TRBJ2-2; a possible D gene is TRBD1 (5 bases). Germline loops: CDR1 SGHDT, CDR2 YYEEEE. The V end was cut by 3 bases, the J end by 7 bases, with 10 bases between. This CDR3 spans 13 amino acids. The CDR3 sequence is CASSSQGYGELFF. CDR3 coding DNA: TGTGCCAGCAGCTCTCAGGGCTACGGGGAGCTGTTTTTT. The complete variable domain, with remaining parts taken from reference TRBV5-6 and TRBJ2-2, reads DAGVTQSPTHLIKTRGQQVTLRCSPKSGHDTVSWYQQALGQGPQFIFQYYEEEERQRGNFPDRFSGHQFPNYSSELNVNALLLGDSALYLCASSSQGYGELFFGEGSRLTVL.

V gene TRBV19 combines with J gene TRBJ1-5; the match to TRBD1 covers 7 bases. CDR3 length equals 15 residues. V trimming: 6 bases; J trimming: 1 base; junction bases outside the gene matches: 6. Germline CDR1 and CDR2: LNHDA and SQIVND (reference sequence). The DNA for the CDR3 is TGTGCCAGTAGGACAACGGGACAGAGCAATCAGCCCCAGCATTTT. Translation gives CASRTTGQSNQPQHF.

Written as DNA, the CDR3 is TGTGCCAGCAGGCGGGAGTCATACGAGCAGTACTTC. Residues: CASRRESYEQYF. V usage is TRBV7-9 and J usage is TRBJ2-7; TRBD2 matches at 7 bases. Germline V gene data show CDR1 as SEHNR and CDR2 as FQNEAQ (reference sequence). V lost 6 bases to trimming and J lost 4 bases; unmatched junction nucleotides: 3. This CDR3 comprises 12 residues.

The V and J genes are TRBV6-6 and TRBJ2-3, with 8 positions matching TRBD2. CDR1 MNHNY and CDR2 SVGAGI come from the germline V gene (reference sequence). The V gene end was trimmed by 6 bases and the J gene end by 2 bases; junction bases not matched to a gene: 22. This CDR3 region has 20 residues. CDR3 in DNA: TGTGCCAGCAGCCCCGAAGCAACCACTTTGGGTAGCGGGGTCACAGATACGCAGTATTTT. It encodes CASSPEATTLGSGVTDTQYF.

The J gene is TRBJ1-6, the V gene TRBV27; a weak D match, TRBD1 (5 bases). Germline CDR1 is MNHEY and CDR2 is SMNVEV (reference sequence). The V and J ends lost 3 bases and 10 bases respectively, with 13 bases between them. This CDR3 is built from 14 residues. CDR3 loop: CASSFGRAKSPLHF. CDR3 nucleotides: TGTGCCAGCAGTTTTGGCAGGGCCAAGTCACCCCTCCACTTT.

The V gene is TRBV2, the J gene TRBJ2-7, with 7 bases fitting TRBD1. Germline V lookup: CDR1 SNHLY, CDR2 FYNNEI. This CDR3 region has 16 residues. The V gene end was trimmed by 4 bases and the J gene end by 0 bases; junction bases not matched to a gene: 9. The CDR3: CASSVGLTGSSYEQYF. The CDR3 nucleotides read TGTGCCAGCAGTGTCGGGCTGACAGGGAGCTCCTACGAGCAGTACTTC.

The chain links TRBV7-9 to TRBJ1-2; 9 bases map to TRBD1. CDR1 is SEHNR, CDR2 FQNEAQ, per germline (reference sequence). The CDR3 runs 15 residues. V gave up 3 bases and J gave up 3 bases; unmatched junction bases: 5. CDR3 in amino acids: CASSFTGGAHYGYTF. The CDR3 DNA sequence: TGTGCCAGCAGCTTTACAGGGGGCGCCCACTATGGCTACACCTTC. The full variable domain, its missing parts supplied by reference TRBV7-9 and TRBJ1-2, is DTGVSQNPRHKITKRGQNVTFRCDPISEHNRLYWYRQTLGQGPEFLTYFQNEAQLEKSRLLSDRFSAERPKGSFSTLEIQRTEQGDSAMYLCASSFTGGAHYGYTFGSGTRLTVV.

CDR3: CASSSPGYNEQFF. The CDR3 DNA follows: TGTGCCAGCAGCTCCCCCGGCTACAATGAGCAGTTCTTC. The chain recombines TRBV7-3 with TRBJ2-1; D is undetermined. V lost 4 bases and J lost 3, with 7 bases in between. Germline assignment: CDR1 SGHTA and CDR2 FQGTGA. The CDR3 runs 13 residues.

The chain is built from TRBV6-2 or TRBV6-3 and TRBJ2-2; D is ambiguous. This CDR3 is 16 amino acids long. The V gene lost 0 bases and the J gene lost 0 bases, with 8 bases spanning the gap. Germline V gene data show CDR1 as MNHEY and CDR2 as SVGEGT. The CDR3 DNA is TGTGCCAGCAGTTACTCCCAGTTCGCGAACACCGGGGAGCTGTTTTTT. Translating gives CASSYSQFANTGELFF.

This clone was recorded a few times. This chain connects TRBV9 to TRBJ2-5; D perhaps matches TRBD1 (6 bases). Germline V gene lookup returns CDR1 SGDLS and CDR2 YYNGEE. V was shortened by 4 bases and J by 1 base, with 17 bases between the two germline ends. The CDR3 length is 16 residues. The CDR3 nucleotides are TGTGCCAGCAGCTTATGGGACACCCTAAGCCAAGAGACCCAGTACTTC. Protein sequence: CASSLWDTLSQETQYF.

This clone was picked up one time. This rearrangement joins TRBV19 to TRBJ1-4, with D hard to call. Per the germline V gene, CDR1 is LNHDA and CDR2 is SQIVND (reference sequence). The CDR3 covers 14 residues. Trimming cost V 7 bases and J 0 bases, with 9 bases left between them. CDR3 nucleotide sequence: TGTGCCAGTACCGCCGGGACAACTAATGAAAAACTGTTTTTT. Its protein product is CASTAGTTNEKLFF.

The genes are TRBV3-1 (or the pseudogene TRBV3-2) and TRBJ2-7, with D possibly matching TRBD1 (6 bases). The germline V and J ends were trimmed by 8 bases and 5 bases, with 10 bases remaining between them. From germline, CDR1 is LGHDT and CDR2 YNNKEL (reference sequence). The CDR3 length is 11 residues. In DNA form, the CDR3 reads TGTGCCAGCCGACAGGCCCACGAGCAGTACTTC. It yields the protein CASRQAHEQYF.

V usage is TRBV28 and J usage is TRBJ1-4; D is possibly TRBD1 (5 bases). Germline V gene data show CDR1 as MDHEN and CDR2 as SYDVKM. The V end lost 6 bases, the J end lost 8 bases, and 16 bases lay between the germline ends. This CDR3 contains 14 residues. The DNA of the CDR3 is TGTGCCAGCAGGCTACCCGGGACTAGGGAAAAACTGTTTTTT. This sequence encodes CASRLPGTREKLFF.

This sequence joins TRBV5-4 and TRBJ1-6, with TRBD1 matching over 8 bases. The CDR3 has 15 amino acids. V was pared by 7 bases and J by 6 bases, with 9 bases of the junction left unmatched. The germline CDR1 and CDR2 sequences are SGHNT and YYREEE (reference sequence). Here the CDR3 reads CASGQRGQVNSPLHF. DNA of the CDR3: TGTGCCAGCGGGCAGAGGGGACAGGTTAATTCACCCCTCCACTTT. The whole variable domain, remainder taken from reference TRBV5-4 and TRBJ1-6, is ETGVTQSPTHLIKTRGQQVTLRCSSQSGHNTVSWYQQALGQGPQFIFQYYREEENGRGNFPPRFSGLQFPNYSSELNVNALELDDSALYLCASGQRGQVNSPLHFGNGTRLTVT.

The V and J genes are TRBV3-1 (or the pseudogene TRBV3-2) and TRBJ2-1, with 7 positions matching TRBD2. Germline loops: CDR1 LGHDT, CDR2 YNNKEL (reference sequence). The CDR3 contains 16 residues. Germline trimming cut 1 base from V and 3 bases from J; bases unmatched to any gene: 6. CDR3 in DNA: TGTGCCAGCAGCCAAGCGGTTAGCGGGTACTACAATGAGCAGTTCTTC. Translated: CASSQAVSGYYNEQFF.

The rearrangement joins TRBV29-1 to TRBJ2-1; possible D gene TRBD1, 5 bases. The CDR3 runs to 12 residues. V lost 8 bases and J 4 bases, leaving 12 bases between the germline ends. Germline lookup yields CDR1 SQVTM and CDR2 ANQGSEA. The CDR3 here is CSPRTHYNEQFF. In nucleotides, the CDR3 is TGCAGCCCCAGGACACATTACAATGAGCAGTTCTTC.